This T cell receptor beta chain was retrieved from a study of T cell changes during pregnancy in multiple sclerosis. Clones were read by immunoSEQ multiplex PCR, and TCRdb kept only the in-frame ones, dropping some. The data hold under 45,000 clones, with approximately 94% observed a single time. V trimming: 5 bases; J trimming: 0 bases; junction bases outside the gene matches: 8. The CDR3 consists of 16 residues. Germline V gene lookup returns CDR1 SGHTA and CDR2 FQGNSA. Sequencing was performed on CD4+ T cells from peripheral blood mononuclear cells, taken in the third trimester of pregnancy. The source is a female donor with multiple sclerosis, enrolled in a pregnancy study. The chain joins TRBV7-2 to TRBJ1-2; 8 nucleotides agree with TRBD1. The DNA for the CDR3 is TGTGCCAGCAGCCCCTCGGCGGACAGGGCTAACTATGGCTACACCTTC. It is translated as CASSPSADRANYGYTF.